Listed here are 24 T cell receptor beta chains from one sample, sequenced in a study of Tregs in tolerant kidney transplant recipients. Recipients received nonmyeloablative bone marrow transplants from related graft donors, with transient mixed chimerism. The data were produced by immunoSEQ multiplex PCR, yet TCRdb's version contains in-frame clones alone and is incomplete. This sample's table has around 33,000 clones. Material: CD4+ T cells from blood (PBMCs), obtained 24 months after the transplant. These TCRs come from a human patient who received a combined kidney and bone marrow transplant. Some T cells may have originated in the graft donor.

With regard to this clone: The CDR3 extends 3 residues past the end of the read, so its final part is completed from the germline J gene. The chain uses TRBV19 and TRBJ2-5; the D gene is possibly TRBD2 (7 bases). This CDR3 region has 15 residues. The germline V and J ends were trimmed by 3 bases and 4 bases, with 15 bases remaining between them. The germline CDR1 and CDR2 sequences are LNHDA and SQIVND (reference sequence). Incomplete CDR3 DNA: TGTGCCAGTAGTATTGGGGGGGCCCCCCCAGAGACC. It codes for CASSIGGAPPET. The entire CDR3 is CASSIGGAPPETQYF. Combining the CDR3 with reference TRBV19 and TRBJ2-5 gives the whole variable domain DGGITQSPKYLFRKEGQNVTLSCEQNLNHDAMYWYRQDPGQGLRLIYYSQIVNDFQKGDIAEGYSVSREKKESFPLTVTSAQKNPTAFYLCASSIGGAPPETQYFGPGTRLLVL.

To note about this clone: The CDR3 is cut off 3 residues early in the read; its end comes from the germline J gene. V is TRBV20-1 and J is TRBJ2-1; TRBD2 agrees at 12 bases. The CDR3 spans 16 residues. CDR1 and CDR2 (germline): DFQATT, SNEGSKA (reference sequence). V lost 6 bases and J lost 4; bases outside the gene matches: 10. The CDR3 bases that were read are TGCAGTGCACCCGGGACTAGCGGGCCTAATTACAATGAG. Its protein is CSAPGTSGPNYNE. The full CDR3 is CSAPGTSGPNYNEQFF.

CDR3 amino acids: CSARGQSNQPQHF. The sequenced CDR3 bases are TGCAGTGCTAGAGGACAGAGCAATCAGCCC. The rearrangement links TRBV20-1 to TRBJ1-5; TRBD1 might be the D (5 bases). Read data end 3 residues before the CDR3 end; the end is taken from the germline J gene. The CDR3 runs 13 residues. Per germline, CDR1 DFQATT and CDR2 SNEGSKA (reference sequence). V dropped 1 base and J dropped 1 base, with 5 bases sitting between them.

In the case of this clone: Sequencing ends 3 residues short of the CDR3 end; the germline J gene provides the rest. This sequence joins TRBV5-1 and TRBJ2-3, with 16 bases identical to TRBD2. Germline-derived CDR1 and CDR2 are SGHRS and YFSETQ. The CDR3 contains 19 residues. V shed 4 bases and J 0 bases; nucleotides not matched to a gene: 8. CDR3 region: CASSPGPGLAGGSTDTQYF. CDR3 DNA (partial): TGCGCCAGCAGCCCGGGTCCGGGACTAGCGGGAGGGAGCACAGATACG.

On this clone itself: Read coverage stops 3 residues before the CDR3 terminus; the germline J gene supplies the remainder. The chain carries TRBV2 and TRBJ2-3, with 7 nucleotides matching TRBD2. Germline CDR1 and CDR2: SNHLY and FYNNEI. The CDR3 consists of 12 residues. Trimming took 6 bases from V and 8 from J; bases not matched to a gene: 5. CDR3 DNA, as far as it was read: TGTGCCAGCAGGGGGACTATGGGTACG. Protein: CASRGTMGT. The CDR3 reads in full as CASRGTMGTQYF.

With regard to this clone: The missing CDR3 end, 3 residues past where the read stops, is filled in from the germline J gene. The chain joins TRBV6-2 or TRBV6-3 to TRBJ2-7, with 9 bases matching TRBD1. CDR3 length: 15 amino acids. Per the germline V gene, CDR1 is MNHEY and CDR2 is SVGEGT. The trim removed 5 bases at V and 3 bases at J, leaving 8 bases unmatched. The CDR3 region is CASSTRGTGIYEQYF. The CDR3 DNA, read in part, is TGTGCCAGCAGTACCCGGGGGACAGGGATCTACGAG.

The CDR3 is CASSAWAGADYGYTF. The part of the CDR3 DNA that was read is TGTGCCAGCAGCGCCTGGGCGGGGGCAGACTATGGC. V and J are TRBV5-6 and TRBJ1-2, with D possibly TRBD1 on 6 matching bases. The CDR3 end lies 3 residues beyond the end of the read and is filled in from the germline J gene. There are 15 residues in the CDR3. The V gene lost 4 bases and the J gene lost 3 bases, with 16 bases spanning the gap. CDR1 SGHDT and CDR2 YYEEEE come from the germline V gene.

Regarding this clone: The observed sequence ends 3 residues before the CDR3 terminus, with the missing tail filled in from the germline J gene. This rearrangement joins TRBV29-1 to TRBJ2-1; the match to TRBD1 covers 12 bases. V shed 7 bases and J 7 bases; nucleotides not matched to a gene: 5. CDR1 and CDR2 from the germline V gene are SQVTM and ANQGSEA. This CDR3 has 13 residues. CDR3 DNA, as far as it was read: TGCAGCGCGGGACAGGGGGCCGGAAATGAG. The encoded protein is CSAGQGAGNE. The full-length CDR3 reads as CSAGQGAGNEQFF.

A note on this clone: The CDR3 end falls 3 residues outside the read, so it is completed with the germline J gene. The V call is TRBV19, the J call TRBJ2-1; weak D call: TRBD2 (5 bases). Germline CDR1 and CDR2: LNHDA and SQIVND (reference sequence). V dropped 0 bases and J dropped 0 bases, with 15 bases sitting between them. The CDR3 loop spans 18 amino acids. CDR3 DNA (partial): TGTGCCAGTAGTATAGATCTTGGCGGGTGGAGCTCCTACAATGAG. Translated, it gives CASSIDLGGWSSYNE. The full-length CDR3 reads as CASSIDLGGWSSYNEQFF.

The CDR3 bases that were read are TGTGCCAGCAGACCCGGGACAGCAAATCAGCCC. It encodes CASRPGTANQP. The whole CDR3 is CASRPGTANQPQHF. The rearrangement links TRBV2 to TRBJ1-5; 7 positions match TRBD1. The read terminates 3 residues before the CDR3 end, so the remaining end is supplied by the germline J gene. Germline V CDR1 and CDR2: SNHLY, FYNNEI. V gave up 6 bases and J gave up 4 bases; unmatched junction bases: 6. The CDR3 has 14 residues.

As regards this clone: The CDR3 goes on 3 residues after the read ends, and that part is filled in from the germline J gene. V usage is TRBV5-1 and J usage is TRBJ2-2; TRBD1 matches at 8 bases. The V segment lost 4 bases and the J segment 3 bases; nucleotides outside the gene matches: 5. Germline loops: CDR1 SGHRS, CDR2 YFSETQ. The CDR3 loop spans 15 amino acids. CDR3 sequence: CASSAHRGDTGELFF. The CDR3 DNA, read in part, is TGCGCCAGCAGCGCCCACAGGGGGGACACCGGGGAG.

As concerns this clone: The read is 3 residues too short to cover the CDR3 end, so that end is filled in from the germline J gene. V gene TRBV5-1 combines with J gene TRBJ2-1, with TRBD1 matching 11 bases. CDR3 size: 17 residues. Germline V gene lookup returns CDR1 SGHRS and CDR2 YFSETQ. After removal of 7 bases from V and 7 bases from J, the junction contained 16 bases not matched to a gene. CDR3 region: CASFPFTGTGGRNEQFF. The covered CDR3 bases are TGCGCCAGCTTTCCCTTTACCGGGACAGGGGGTAGGAATGAG.

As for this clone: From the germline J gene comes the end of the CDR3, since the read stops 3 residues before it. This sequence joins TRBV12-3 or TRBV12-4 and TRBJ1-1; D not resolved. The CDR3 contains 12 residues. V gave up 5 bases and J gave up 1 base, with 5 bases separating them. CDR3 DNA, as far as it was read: TGTGCCAGCAGTATCAGGAACACTGAA. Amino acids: CASSIRNTE. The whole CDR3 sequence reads CASSIRNTEAFF.

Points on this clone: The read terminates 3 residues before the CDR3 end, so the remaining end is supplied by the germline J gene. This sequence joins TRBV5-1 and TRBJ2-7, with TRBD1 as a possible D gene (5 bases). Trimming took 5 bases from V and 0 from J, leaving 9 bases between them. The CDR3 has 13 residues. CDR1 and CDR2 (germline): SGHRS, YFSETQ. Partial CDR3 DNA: TGCGCCAGCAGTGTGACAGTCTCCTACGAG. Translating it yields CASSVTVSYE. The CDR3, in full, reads CASSVTVSYEQYF.

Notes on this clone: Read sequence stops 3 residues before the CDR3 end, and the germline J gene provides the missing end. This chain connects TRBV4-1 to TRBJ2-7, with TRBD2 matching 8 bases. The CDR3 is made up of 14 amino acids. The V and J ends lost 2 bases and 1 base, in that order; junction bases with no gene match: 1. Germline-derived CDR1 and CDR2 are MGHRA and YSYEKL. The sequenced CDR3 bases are TGCGCCAGCAGCCAATTAGCGGGGTCCTACGAG. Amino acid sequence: CASSQLAGSYE. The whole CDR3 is CASSQLAGSYEQYF.

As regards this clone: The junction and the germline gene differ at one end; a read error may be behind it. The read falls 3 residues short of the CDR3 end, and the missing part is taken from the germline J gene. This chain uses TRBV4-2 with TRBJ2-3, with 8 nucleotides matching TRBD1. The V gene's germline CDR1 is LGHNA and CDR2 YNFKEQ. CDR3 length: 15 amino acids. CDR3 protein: CASSQGQGNTDTQYF. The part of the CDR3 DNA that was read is TGCGCCAGCAGCCAAGGACAGGGAAACACAGATACG.

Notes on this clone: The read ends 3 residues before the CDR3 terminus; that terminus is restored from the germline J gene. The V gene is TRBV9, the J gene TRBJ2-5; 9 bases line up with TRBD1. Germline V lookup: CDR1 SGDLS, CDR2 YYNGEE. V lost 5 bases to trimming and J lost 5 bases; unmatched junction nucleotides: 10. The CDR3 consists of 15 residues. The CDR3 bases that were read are TGTGCCAGCAGTGGGTCGGGACAGGGAGAGGAGACC. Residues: CASSGSGQGEET. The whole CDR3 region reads CASSGSGQGEETQYF. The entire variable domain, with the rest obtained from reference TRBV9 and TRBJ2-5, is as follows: DSGVTQTPKHLITATGQRVTLRCSPRSGDLSVYWYQQSLDQGLQFLIQYYNGEERAKGNILERFSAQQFPDLHSELNLSSLELGDSALYFCASSGSGQGEETQYFGPGTRLLVL.

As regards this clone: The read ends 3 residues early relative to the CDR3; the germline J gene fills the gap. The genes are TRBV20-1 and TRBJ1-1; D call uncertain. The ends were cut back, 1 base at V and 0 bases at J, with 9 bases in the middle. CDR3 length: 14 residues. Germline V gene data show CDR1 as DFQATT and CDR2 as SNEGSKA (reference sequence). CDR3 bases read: TGCAGTGCTAGAGTCCACACCATGAACACTGAA. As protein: CSARVHTMNTE. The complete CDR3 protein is CSARVHTMNTEAFF.

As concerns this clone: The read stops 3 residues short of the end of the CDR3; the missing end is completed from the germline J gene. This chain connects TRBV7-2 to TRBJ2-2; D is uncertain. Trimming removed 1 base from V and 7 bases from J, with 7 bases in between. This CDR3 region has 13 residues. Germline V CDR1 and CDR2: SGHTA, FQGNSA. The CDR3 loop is CASSLVQHGELFF. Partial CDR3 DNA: TGTGCCAGCAGCTTAGTACAGCACGGGGAG.

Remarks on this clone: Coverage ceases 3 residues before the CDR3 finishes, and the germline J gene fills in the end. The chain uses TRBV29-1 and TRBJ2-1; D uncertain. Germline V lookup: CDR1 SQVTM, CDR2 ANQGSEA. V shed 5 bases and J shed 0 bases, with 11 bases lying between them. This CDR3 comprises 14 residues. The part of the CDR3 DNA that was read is TGCAGCGTTCTTGGCGGATCCTCCTACAATGAG. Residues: CSVLGGSSYNE. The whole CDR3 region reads CSVLGGSSYNEQFF.

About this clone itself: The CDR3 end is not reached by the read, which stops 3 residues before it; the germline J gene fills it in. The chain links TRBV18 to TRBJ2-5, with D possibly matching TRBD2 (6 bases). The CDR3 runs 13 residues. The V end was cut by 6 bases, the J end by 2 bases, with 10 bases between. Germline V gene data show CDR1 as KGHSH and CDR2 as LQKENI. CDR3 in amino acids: CASSRDFQETQYF. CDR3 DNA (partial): TGTGCCAGCTCGCGGGACTTTCAAGAGACC.

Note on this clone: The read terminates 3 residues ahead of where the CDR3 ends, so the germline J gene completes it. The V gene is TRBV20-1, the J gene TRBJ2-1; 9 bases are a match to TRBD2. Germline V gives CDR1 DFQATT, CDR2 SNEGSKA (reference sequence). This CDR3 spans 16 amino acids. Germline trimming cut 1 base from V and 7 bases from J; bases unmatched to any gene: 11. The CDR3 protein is CSARVRGRAPGNEQFF. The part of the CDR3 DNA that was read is TGCAGTGCTAGAGTTCGCGGGAGGGCTCCGGGGAATGAG.

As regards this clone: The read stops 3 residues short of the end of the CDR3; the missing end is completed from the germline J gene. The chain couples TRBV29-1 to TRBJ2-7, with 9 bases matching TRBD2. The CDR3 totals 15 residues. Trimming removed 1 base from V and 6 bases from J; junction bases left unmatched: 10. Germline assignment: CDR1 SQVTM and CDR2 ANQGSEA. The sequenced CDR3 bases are TGCAGCGTTGAAGTATTACTGCTAGCGGGGACCGAG. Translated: CSVEVLLLAGTE. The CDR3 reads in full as CSVEVLLLAGTEQYF.

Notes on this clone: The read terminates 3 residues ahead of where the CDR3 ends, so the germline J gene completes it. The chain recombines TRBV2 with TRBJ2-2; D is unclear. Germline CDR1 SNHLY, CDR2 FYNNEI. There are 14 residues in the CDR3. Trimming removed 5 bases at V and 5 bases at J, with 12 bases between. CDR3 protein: CASSIIVGTGELFF. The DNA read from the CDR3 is TGTGCCAGCAGTATAATCGTAGGGACCGGGGAG.